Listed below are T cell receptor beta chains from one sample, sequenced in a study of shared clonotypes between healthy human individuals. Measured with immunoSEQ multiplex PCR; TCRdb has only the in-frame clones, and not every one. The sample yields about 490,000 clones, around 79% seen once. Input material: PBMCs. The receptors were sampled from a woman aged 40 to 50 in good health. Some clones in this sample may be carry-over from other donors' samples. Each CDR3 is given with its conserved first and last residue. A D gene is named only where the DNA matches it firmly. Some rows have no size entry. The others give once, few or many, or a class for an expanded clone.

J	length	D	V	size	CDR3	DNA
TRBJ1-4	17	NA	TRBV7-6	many	CASSGDSQLATNEKLFF	TGTGCCAGCAGCGGGGATTCGCAGCTTGCAACTAATGAAAAACTGTTTTTT
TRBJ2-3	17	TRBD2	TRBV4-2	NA	CASGPSGGTSFTDTQYF	TGTGCCAGCGGCCCCTCCGGGGGGACTAGTTTCACAGATACGCAGTATTTT
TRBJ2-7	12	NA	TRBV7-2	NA	CASSSNSYEQYF	TGTGCCAGCAGCTCCAACTCCTACGAGCAGTACTTC
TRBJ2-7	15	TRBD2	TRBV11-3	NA	CASSSRSGGGSEQYF	TGTGCCAGCAGCTCACGCAGCGGGGGAGGGAGCGAGCAGTACTTC
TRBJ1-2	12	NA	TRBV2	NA	CASSEVRTDYTF	TGTGCCAGCAGTGAAGTCCGGACAGATTACACCTTC
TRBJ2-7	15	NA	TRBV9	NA	CASSVGATSLDEQYF	TGTGCCAGCAGCGTAGGAGCGACATCACTGGACGAGCAGTACTTC
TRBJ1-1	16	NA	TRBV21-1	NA	CASSCGLYTIRTEAFF	TGTGCCAGCAGTTGCGGCCTATACACAATTCGCACTGAAGCTTTCTTT
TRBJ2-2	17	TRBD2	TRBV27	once	CASSLQRGIWGTGELFF	TGTGCCAGCAGTTTGCAGCGGGGGATTTGGGGGACCGGGGAGCTGTTTTTT
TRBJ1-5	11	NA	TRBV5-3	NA	CARSLEQPQHF	TGTGCCAGAAGCTTAGAACAGCCCCAGCATTTT
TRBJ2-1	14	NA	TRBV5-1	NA	CASSSQGMGNEQFF	TGCGCCAGCAGCTCCCAGGGGATGGGCAATGAGCAGTTCTTC
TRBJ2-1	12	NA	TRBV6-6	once	CASSTYYDEQFF	TGTGCCAGCAGTACCTATTACGATGAGCAGTTCTTC
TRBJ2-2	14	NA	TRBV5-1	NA	CASSMDLNTGELFF	TGCGCCAGCTCCATGGATTTGAACACCGGGGAGCTGTTTTTT
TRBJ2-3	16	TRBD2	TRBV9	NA	CASSALAGGATDTQYF	TGTGCCAGCAGCGCCCTAGCGGGAGGGGCCACAGATACGCAGTATTTT
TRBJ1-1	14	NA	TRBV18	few	CASSVNTGITEAFF	TGTGCCAGCTCAGTGAATACAGGGATTACTGAAGCTTTCTTT
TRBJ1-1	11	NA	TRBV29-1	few	CSVSAREEAFF	TGCAGCGTTAGTGCTCGGGAGGAAGCTTTCTTT
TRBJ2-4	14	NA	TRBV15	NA	CATSRLSLLGIQYF	TGTGCCACCAGCAGATTATCTTTATTAGGCATTCAGTACTTC
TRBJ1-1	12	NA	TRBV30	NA	CAWNDRNTEAFF	TGTGCCTGGAATGACAGAAACACTGAAGCTTTCTTT
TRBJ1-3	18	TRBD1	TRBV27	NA	CASSPPVGTGGSGNTIYF	TGTGCCAGCAGCCCCCCGGTCGGGACAGGGGGCTCTGGAAACACCATATATTTT
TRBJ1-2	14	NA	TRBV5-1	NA	CASGLERANYGYTF	TGCGCCAGCGGCTTGGAAAGGGCTAACTATGGCTACACCTTC
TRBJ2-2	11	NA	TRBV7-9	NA	CASSRTGELFF	TGTGCCAGCAGCCGGACCGGGGAGCTGTTTTTT
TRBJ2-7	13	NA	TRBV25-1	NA	CASSDGGRGEQYF	TGTGCCAGCAGTGATGGGGGCAGGGGCGAGCAGTACTTC
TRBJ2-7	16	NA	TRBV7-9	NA	CASSPGWEGTSYEQYF	TGTGCCAGCAGCCCAGGATGGGAGGGGACATCCTACGAGCAGTACTTC
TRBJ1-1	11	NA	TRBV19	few	CASSTLLEAFF	TGTGCCAGTAGTACTCTACTTGAAGCTTTCTTT
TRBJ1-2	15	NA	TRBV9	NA	CASSVGYGRNGGYTF	TGTGCCAGCAGCGTAGGGTATGGGAGAAATGGTGGCTACACCTTC
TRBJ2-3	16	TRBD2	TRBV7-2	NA	CASSLEGLAGVDTQYF	TGTGCCAGCAGCTTAGAGGGACTAGCGGGAGTTGATACGCAGTATTTT
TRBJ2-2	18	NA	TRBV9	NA	CASSVGIPTVPGTGELFF	TGTGCCAGCAGCGTAGGTATTCCCACGGTGCCGGGCACCGGGGAGCTGTTTTTT
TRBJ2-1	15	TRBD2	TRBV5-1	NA	CASSLGSGSMYEQFF	TGCGCCAGCAGCTTGGGTAGCGGGAGTATGTATGAGCAGTTCTTC
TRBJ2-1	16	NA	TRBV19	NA	CASSAVRGGRGDEQFF	TGTGCCAGTAGTGCCGTTAGGGGCGGGCGAGGGGATGAGCAGTTCTTC
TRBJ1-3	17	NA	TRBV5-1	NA	CASSLGGQFSSGNTIYF	TGCGCCAGCAGCTTGGGTGGACAATTTAGCTCTGGAAACACCATATATTTT
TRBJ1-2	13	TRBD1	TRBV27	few	CASSSTGGNGYTF	TGTGCCAGCAGTTCAACAGGGGGCAATGGCTACACCTTC
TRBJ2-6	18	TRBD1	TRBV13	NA	CASVFGTGDISGANVLTF	TGTGCCAGCGTCTTCGGGACAGGGGATATTTCTGGGGCCAACGTCCTGACTTTC
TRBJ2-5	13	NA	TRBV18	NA	CASSPSGVETQYF	TGTGCCAGCTCACCCAGTGGGGTGGAGACCCAGTACTTC
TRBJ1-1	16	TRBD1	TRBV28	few	CASSPRRQGRNTEAFF	TGTGCCAGCAGTCCCCGCCGACAGGGGCGGAACACTGAAGCTTTCTTT
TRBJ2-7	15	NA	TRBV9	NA	CASSVDEGSSYEQYF	TGTGCCAGCAGCGTAGACGAAGGGTCCTCCTACGAGCAGTACTTC
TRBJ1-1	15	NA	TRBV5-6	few	CASSPYPGVRSEAFF	TGTGCCAGCAGCCCCTACCCAGGGGTGAGGAGTGAAGCTTTCTTT
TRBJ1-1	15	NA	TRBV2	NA	CASRARVGVISEAFF	TGTGCCAGCAGGGCTCGCGTGGGGGTCATTTCTGAAGCTTTCTTT
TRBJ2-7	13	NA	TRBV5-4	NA	CASRDRSSYEQYF	TGTGCCAGCAGAGACAGGAGCTCCTACGAGCAGTACTTC
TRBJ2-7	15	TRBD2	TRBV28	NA	CASSPSGRAAYEQYF	TGTGCCAGCAGCCCGAGCGGGAGAGCCGCCTACGAGCAGTACTTC
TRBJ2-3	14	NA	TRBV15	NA	CATRYGPSTDTQYF	TGTGCCACCAGATACGGACCAAGCACAGATACGCAGTATTTT
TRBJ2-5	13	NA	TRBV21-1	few	CASSKEQLETQYF	TGTGCCAGCAGCAAAGAGCAATTGGAGACCCAGTACTTC
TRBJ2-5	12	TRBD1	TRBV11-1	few	CASSWDRETQYF	TGTGCCAGCAGCTGGGACAGGGAGACCCAGTACTTC